This TCR beta chain came from a study of blood T cell repertoires in COVID-19. Study-wide background: T cells, B-cell-depleted T cells, or PBMCs supplied cDNA or gDNA.

The CDR3 consists of 13 residues. The ends lost 4 bases at V and 10 bases at J; junction bases unmatched: 6. Per germline, CDR1 KGHSY and CDR2 FQNENV. Sequenced by immunoSEQ multiplex PCR; TCRdb stores in-frame clones only, minus some. The sample holds about 72,000 clones; about nine tenths are singletons and the top ten take less than 9%. This sequence was found in a young man with acute or convalescent COVID-19. The sequenced material came from peripheral blood. J is TRBJ2-4 and V is TRBV16; 8 bases align to TRBD1. In DNA form, the CDR3 reads TGTGCCAGCAGCCCGCGGGACAGGTGGATTCAGTACTTC. Amino acid sequence: CASSPRDRWIQYF.